The following is a TCR beta chain sequence with its context. Trimming removed 1 base from V and 4 bases from J; junction bases left unmatched: 11. The CDR3 sequence is 16 residues long. Germline CDR1 and CDR2: SQVTM and ANQGSEA. Extraction of RNA preceded its reverse transcription into cDNA, which served as the sequencing template. Data came from immunoSEQ multiplex PCR; TCRdb stores just in-frame clones and leaves some out. The data show around 270,000 clones, 58% seen once. Specified treatment: oral pan-JAK inhibitor, 5-10 mg twice daily. This entry is derived from a study of CD8+ T cells in alopecia areata. For the study at large: The investigators scored severity in treated patients by the percentage of affected scalp area.

The receptor was isolated from a human donor with alopecia areata. The V call is TRBV29-1, the J call TRBJ2-5, with 8 positions matching TRBD2. The sequencing used CD4+ T cells sorted from blood, collected at week 24, from a patient treated with tofacitinib. CDR3 region: CSVEAERGPLGETQYF. The CDR3, as DNA: TGCAGCGTTGAAGCGGAGCGGGGGCCCCTCGGAGAGACCCAGTACTTC.